This T cell receptor beta chain was sequenced for a study of T-cell reconstitution after alpha-beta-depleted transplantation in children. Study-wide points: After one year, T-cell counts and TCRbeta diversity mostly came from new T cells. In some patients, recipient T cells and intrathymic progenitors surviving conditioning explained high day-60 diversity. Reportedly, alpha-beta T cells present about two months post-transplant originated from several hundred expanded clones of graft origin.

Unique molecular identifiers were used to barcode this TCRbeta library. TCRdb passed the PCR reads through MiXCR, listing each CDR3 protein once. The table includes almost 600,000 distinct CDR3 sequences, approximately 30% detected once. In regard to this clonotype: Its antigen is not identified.

The V gene lost 4 bases and the J gene lost 5 bases, with 13 bases spanning the gap. CDR1 is KGHDR, CDR2 SFDVKD, per germline. The CDR3 length is 15 residues. The chain combines TRBV24-1 with TRBJ2-2, with TRBD1 as a possible D gene (6 bases). The material was PBMCs, obtained before TCRalphabeta/CD19-depleted stem cell transplant. This TCR was recovered from a boy in the first two years of life with Wiskott-Aldrich syndrome, due to receive a stem cell transplant. The CDR3 nucleotides are TGTGCCACCAGTGACCCGTCCACAGGGACCGGGGAGCTGTTTTTT. It yields the protein CATSDPSTGTGELFF.